The 4 T cell receptor beta chains below come from one sample, sequenced in a study of cytomegalovirus exposure and HLA in healthy donors. Here immunoSEQ multiplex PCR was the method, and the copy in TCRdb shows in-frame clones only, minus some. The sample consists of some 190,000 clones, around 88% of them appearing once. The sequenced sample consisted of PBMCs. These receptors were collected from a woman between 18 and 30 years old in good health and CMV-seronegative.

V and J are TRBV7-2 and TRBJ2-7; TRBD1 matches at 10 bases. V was clipped by 3 bases and J by 4 bases; unmatched bases: 3. The CDR3 covers 14 residues. CDR1 and CDR2 from the germline V gene are SGHTA and FQGNSA. CDR3 sequence reads: CASSFGTGVYEQYF. CDR3 in DNA: TGTGCCAGCAGCTTTGGGACAGGGGTATACGAGCAGTACTTC. Looking up the rest from reference TRBV7-2 and TRBJ2-7 gives the full variable domain: GAGVSQSPSNKVTEKGKDVELRCDPISGHTALYWYRQSLGQGLEFLIYFQGNSAPDKSGLPSDRFSAERTGGSVSTLTIQRTQQEDSAVYLCASSFGTGVYEQYFGPGTRLTVT.

The CDR3 nucleotides are TGCACCAGCAGCCAAGGTTGGAGTAGCTCTGGGGCCAACGTCCTGACTTTC. Its translation: CTSSQGWSSSGANVLTF. The V and J genes are TRBV1 and TRBJ2-6; the table's TRBD2 call for D was not verified on the DNA. TRBV1 is marked as a pseudogene. The CDR3 is 17 residues long.

This clone was recorded once. The V call is TRBV15, the J call TRBJ1-2, with D perhaps TRBD1 (5 bases). The CDR3 covers 13 residues. Germline loops: CDR1 LNHNV, CDR2 YYDKDF (reference sequence). Trimming left V 6 bases short and J 6 bases short, with 14 bases between. The CDR3 sequence: CATSERGEDGYTF. The CDR3 region has the DNA TGTGCCACCAGTGAGCGAGGGGAGGATGGCTACACCTTC. Supplemented by reference TRBV15 and TRBJ1-2, the full variable domain reads DAMVIQNPRYQVTQFGKPVTLSCSQTLNHNVMYWYQQKSSQAPKLLFHYYDKDFNNEADTPDNFQSRRPNTSFCFLDIRSPGLGDTAMYLCATSERGEDGYTFGSGTRLTVV.

In the case of this clone: Other nucleotide sequences in the sample specify the same CDR3. The chain has TRBV19 and TRBJ1-2; D might be TRBD1 (5 bases). The germline CDR1 and CDR2 sequences are LNHDA and SQIVND (reference sequence). The V gene lost 6 bases and the J gene lost 0 bases, with 8 bases spanning the gap. CDR3 length: 13 amino acids. CDR3 in DNA: TGTGCCAGTAGCCCGACAGCTAACTATGGCTACACCTTC. Residues: CASSPTANYGYTF.